This TCR beta chain was recorded in a study of blood T cells in healthy people across ages. Study-level findings and limits: It was the long-lived donors that had more naive CD4+ cells and higher diversity than aged donors.

This CDR3 has 12 residues. The authors ran a second PCR of roughly 6 to 12 cycles using a sample-barcoded 5' primer and a J-beta primer mix. MiXCR was run by TCRdb on the 5' RACE reads, yielding one entry per CDR3 protein. This sample has some 1,800,000 distinct CDR3 sequences, with 39% found just once. Worth noting for this clonotype: Its antigen is still unknown. The junction and the germline gene differ at one end; a read error may be behind it.

This TCR came from a human donor in good health. Sequencing input: blood. The V call is TRBV12-3 or TRBV12-4, the J call TRBJ2-1; D not certain. This chain's CDR3 is CAGRIVGNEQFF. The CDR3 DNA sequence: TGTGCCGGCAGAATAGTGGGAAATGAGCAGTTCTTC.